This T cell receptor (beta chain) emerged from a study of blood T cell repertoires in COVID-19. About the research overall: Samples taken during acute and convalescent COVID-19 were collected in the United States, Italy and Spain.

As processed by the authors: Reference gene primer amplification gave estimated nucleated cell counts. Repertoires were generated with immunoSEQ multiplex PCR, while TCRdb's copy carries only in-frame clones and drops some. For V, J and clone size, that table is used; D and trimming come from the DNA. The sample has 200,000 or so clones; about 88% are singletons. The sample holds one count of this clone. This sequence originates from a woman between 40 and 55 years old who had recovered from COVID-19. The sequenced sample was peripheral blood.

The CDR3 is CASSFLDSSTEAFF. The CDR3 DNA follows: TGCGCCAGCAGCTTTCTAGACAGTTCCACTGAAGCTTTCTTT. The J gene is TRBJ1-1, the V gene TRBV5-1; D perhaps matches TRBD1 (5 bases). Germline lookup yields CDR1 SGHRS and CDR2 YFSETQ. The CDR3 runs to 14 residues. Trimming removed 2 bases from V and 4 bases from J, with 12 bases in between.